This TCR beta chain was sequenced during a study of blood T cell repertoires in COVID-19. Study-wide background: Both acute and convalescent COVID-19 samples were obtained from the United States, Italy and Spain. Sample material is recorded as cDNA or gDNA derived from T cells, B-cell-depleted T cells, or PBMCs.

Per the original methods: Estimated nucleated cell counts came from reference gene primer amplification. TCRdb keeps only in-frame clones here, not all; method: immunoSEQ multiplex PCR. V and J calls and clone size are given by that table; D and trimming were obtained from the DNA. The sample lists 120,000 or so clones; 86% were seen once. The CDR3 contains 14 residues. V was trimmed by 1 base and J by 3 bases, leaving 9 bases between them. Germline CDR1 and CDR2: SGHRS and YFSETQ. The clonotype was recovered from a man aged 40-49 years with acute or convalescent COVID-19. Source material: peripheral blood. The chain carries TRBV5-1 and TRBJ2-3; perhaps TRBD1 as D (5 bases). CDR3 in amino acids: CASSLYQGTDTQYF. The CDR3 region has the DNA TGCGCCAGCAGCTTGTATCAGGGAACAGATACGCAGTATTTT.